These 31 T cell receptor beta chains originate from one sample sequenced in a study of blood T cells in healthy people across ages. Sample-barcoded 5' priming and a J-beta primer mix drove a second PCR of roughly 7 to 11 cycles. TCRdb re-analysed the 5' RACE reads in MiXCR, keeping a single row per CDR3 protein. The table shows about 620,000 distinct CDR3 sequences, with under 25% occurring only once. The sample comprised blood. These receptors originate from a man in his 70s in good health.

This clonotype was counted a few times. The chain carries TRBV18 and TRBJ2-1; 8 bases align to TRBD2. V lost 6 bases, J lost 0 bases, and 16 bases stayed unmatched. The CDR3 is 19 residues long. Germline loops: CDR1 KGHSH, CDR2 LQKENI. CDR3 in DNA: TGTGCCAGCTCGGGACTAGAGGGAACCCAGACCTCCTCCTACAATGAGCAGTTCTTC. It is translated as CASSGLEGTQTSSYNEQFF.

The chain is built from TRBV6-2 or TRBV6-3 and TRBJ2-2, with TRBD2 matching 7 bases. J gave up 5 bases and V 6 bases, and 6 bases lay outside the gene matches. The CDR3 is made up of 14 amino acids. In germline, CDR1 is MNHEY, CDR2 SVGEGT. Here the CDR3 reads CASRWGGRTGELFF. In DNA, the CDR3 is TGTGCCAGCAGGTGGGGGGGTCGGACCGGGGAGCTGTTTTTT.

The chain joins TRBV3-1 to TRBJ2-2; D is undetermined. In germline, CDR1 is LGHDT, CDR2 YNNKEL (reference sequence). Trimming shortened V by 1 base and J by 1 base, and 7 bases separated the two germline ends. CDR3 length: 15 amino acids. Written as DNA, the CDR3 is TGTGCCAGCAGCCAAGGGAGTGTGAACACCGGGGAGCTGTTTTTT. Translation: CASSQGSVNTGELFF.

The rearrangement links TRBV3-1 to TRBJ2-5, with TRBD1 matching 7 bases. The CDR3 length is 15 residues. Looked up from germline, CDR1 is LGHDT and CDR2 is YNNKEL (reference sequence). J gave up 4 bases and V 1 base, and 6 bases lay outside the gene matches. The CDR3 region has the DNA TGTGCCAGCAGCCAAGGGCCCACAGGGGTAGAGACCCAGTACTTC. Protein: CASSQGPTGVETQYF.

This chain uses TRBV7-9 with TRBJ2-5; the D gene could be TRBD1 or TRBD2 (6 bases each). The length of the CDR3 is 15 residues. Germline CDR1 reads SEHNR; CDR2 reads FQNEAQ (reference sequence). V was trimmed by 1 base and J by 5 bases, leaving 14 bases between them. CDR3 sequence (DNA): TGTGCCAGCAGCTTAGGTCTCGGGGGCTCTGAGACCCAGTACTTC. Its protein product is CASSLGLGGSETQYF. Complete variable domain (other parts from reference TRBV7-9 and TRBJ2-5): DTGVSQNPRHKITKRGQNVTFRCDPISEHNRLYWYRQTLGQGPEFLTYFQNEAQLEKSRLLSDRFSAERPKGSFSTLEIQRTEQGDSAMYLCASSLGLGGSETQYFGPGTRLLVL.

This clonotype was counted ten times or more. V usage is TRBV29-1 and J usage is TRBJ1-1; D unresolved. The CDR3 length is 12 residues. Trimming pared 4 bases from V and 6 bases from J, leaving 12 bases between. Germline CDR1 and CDR2: SQVTM and ANQGSEA. The CDR3 is CSVAGGVAEAFF. The CDR3 DNA reads as TGCAGCGTTGCCGGCGGTGTCGCTGAAGCTTTCTTT.

This clonotype was detected a few times. This CDR3 reads CSVSRGPGEKLFF. As DNA, the CDR3 is TGCAGCGTTTCCAGGGGGCCAGGTGAAAAACTGTTTTTT. This chain uses TRBV29-1 with TRBJ1-4; 8 bases align to TRBD1. The CDR3 runs 13 residues. Trimming removed 5 bases from V and 7 bases from J; junction bases left unmatched: 6. CDR1 SQVTM and CDR2 ANQGSEA come from the germline V gene.

The CDR3 DNA reads as TGCGCCAGCAGCCCCAGAGGTGCGGGAGGGGTAGATACGCAGTATTTT. Translating gives CASSPRGAGGVDTQYF. The V call is TRBV5-1, the J call TRBJ2-3, with 9 bases identical to TRBD2. In germline, CDR1 is SGHRS, CDR2 YFSETQ. With V trimmed by 4 bases and J by 5 bases, 11 bases remained unmatched. This CDR3 region has 16 residues.

Regarding this clonotype: Here the CDR3 omits its conserved ending phenylalanine or tryptophan, so a read error is the likely source. The rearrangement uses TRBV6-5 and TRBJ2-5; 7 bases agree with TRBD1. The CDR3 spans 15 residues. V dropped 6 bases and J dropped 5; count of bases not matched to a gene: 12. From germline, CDR1 is MNHEY and CDR2 SVGAGI. The CDR3 region is CASRTRQGISETQYS. CDR3 nucleotides: TGTGCCAGCAGAACCCGACAGGGTATCAGTGAGACCCAGTACTCC.

The gene calls are TRBV7-9 and TRBJ1-4; D not resolved. The CDR3 has 12 residues. V was trimmed by 1 base and J by 8 bases, leaving 5 bases between them. The germline V gene has CDR1 SEHNR and CDR2 FQNEAQ (reference sequence). Here the CDR3 reads CASSLGLEKLFF. As DNA, the CDR3 is TGTGCCAGCAGCTTAGGTTTGGAAAAACTGTTTTTT.

The V and J genes are TRBV18 and TRBJ1-2; tentatively, D is TRBD1 (5 bases). V was trimmed by 3 bases and J by 3 bases, leaving 11 bases between them. The CDR3 spans 14 residues. CDR1 is KGHSH, CDR2 LQKENI, per germline. CDR3 sequence (DNA): TGTGCCAGCTCACCCTCGGGGGTTCACTATGGCTACACCTTC. It translates to CASSPSGVHYGYTF.

The DNA of the CDR3 is TGTGCCAGCAGCTTAGTCGGGGTTGGTAAGCCCCAGCATTTT. As protein: CASSLVGVGKPQHF. The chain links TRBV11-2 to TRBJ1-5; D gene unclear. The CDR3 is made up of 14 amino acids. V lost 1 base to trimming and J lost 8 bases, with 12 bases between them. CDR1 is SGHAT, CDR2 FQNNGV, per germline.

J is TRBJ2-7 and V is TRBV20-1, with D perhaps matching TRBD1 (6 bases). In germline, CDR1 is DFQATT, CDR2 SNEGSKA (reference sequence). Between the trimmed V and J ends, which lost 3 bases and 0 bases, there was a span of 12 bases. This CDR3 contains 14 residues. Written as DNA, the CDR3 is TGCAGTGCTAGCAGGGGCGACAGCTCCTACGAGCAGTACTTC. Translation gives CSASRGDSSYEQYF.

This clonotype appeared a few times. The CDR3 bases are TGCGCCAGCAGCGGGGACAGAAACAATGAGCAGTTCTTC. This gives the protein CASSGDRNNEQFF. The chain links TRBV5-1 to TRBJ2-1, with 7 positions matching TRBD1. Looked up from germline, CDR1 is SGHRS and CDR2 is YFSETQ. The CDR3 loop spans 13 amino acids. Trimming removed 4 bases from V and 5 bases from J; junction bases left unmatched: 3.

The rearrangement links TRBV7-2 to TRBJ2-7, with D possibly called TRBD1 or TRBD2 (5 bases each). The germline CDR1 and CDR2 sequences are SGHTA and FQGNSA. The CDR3 loop spans 14 amino acids. Between the trimmed V and J ends, which lost 1 base and 3 bases, there was a span of 10 bases. The CDR3 nucleotides read TGTGCCAGCAGCTTAGAGGTTGGGGGCTACGAGCAGTACTTC. This gives the protein CASSLEVGGYEQYF.

V is TRBV4-1 and J is TRBJ1-5; D not resolved. In germline, CDR1 is MGHRA, CDR2 YSYEKL. Trimming took off 0 bases at V and 0 bases at J, with 12 bases between the two ends. The CDR3 consists of 17 residues. This CDR3 is CASSQDRRHDSNQPQHF. The CDR3, as DNA: TGCGCCAGCAGCCAAGATAGGAGACACGATAGCAATCAGCCCCAGCATTTT.

This clonotype was observed a handful of times. This chain connects TRBV7-9 to TRBJ2-5, with D possibly TRBD2 on 6 matching bases. Germline assignment: CDR1 SEHNR and CDR2 FQNEAQ (reference sequence). The CDR3 sequence is 15 residues long. V lost 6 bases to trimming and J lost 1 base, with 15 bases between them. DNA of the CDR3: TGTGCCAGCAGGCAAATTCTAGCGTTCCAAGAGACCCAGTACTTC. Translated, it gives CASRQILAFQETQYF.

This clonotype was observed a few times. The rearrangement joins TRBV5-1 to TRBJ2-4; D possibly corresponds to TRBD2 (6 bases). V dropped 0 bases and J dropped 8 bases, with 15 bases sitting between them. Germline CDR1 is SGHRS and CDR2 is YFSETQ. This CDR3 has 15 amino acids. CDR3 nucleotides: TGCGCCAGCAGCTTGGATTCGGGAGTCGATTACATTCAGTACTTC. This encodes CASSLDSGVDYIQYF.

V and J are TRBV28 and TRBJ2-5, with no clear D. The CDR3 totals 17 residues. V dropped 2 bases and J dropped 1 base, with 17 bases sitting between them. Germline values: CDR1 MDHEN, CDR2 SYDVKM. DNA for the CDR3: TGTGCCAGCAGTTTACTAGGCAGCCTTGGAATCCAAGAGACCCAGTACTTC. It translates to CASSLLGSLGIQETQYF. Full variable domain (missing parts from reference TRBV28 and TRBJ2-5): DVKVTQSSRYLVKRTGEKVFLECVQDMDHENMFWYRQDPGLGLRLIYFSYDVKMKEKGDIPEGYSVSREKKERFSLILESASTNQTSMYLCASSLLGSLGIQETQYFGPGTRLLVL.

This chain joins TRBV20-1 and TRBJ1-1; D might be TRBD1 (5 bases). This CDR3 contains 15 residues. The germline CDR1 and CDR2 sequences are DFQATT and SNEGSKA (reference sequence). V lost 0 bases, J lost 5 bases, and 16 bases lay in between. CDR3 loop: CSARDPRRVRTEAFF. The CDR3 DNA sequence: TGCAGTGCTAGAGATCCGCGCAGGGTAAGAACTGAAGCTTTCTTT.

In its sample, this clonotype was seen a few times. The chain has TRBV6-5 and TRBJ1-6, with D unresolved. This CDR3 has 15 residues. Trimming left V 7 bases short and J 0 bases short, with 10 bases between. Germline loops: CDR1 MNHEY, CDR2 SVGAGI. CDR3 sequence reads: CASTATGSYNSPLHF. The CDR3 DNA reads TGTGCCAGCACGGCGACGGGCTCCTATAATTCACCCCTCCACTTT.

This chain connects TRBV20-1 to TRBJ2-5; D is undetermined. Germline CDR1 is DFQATT and CDR2 is SNEGSKA (reference sequence). The CDR3 runs to 14 residues. V gave up 6 bases and J gave up 0 bases, with 14 bases separating them. The CDR3 DNA follows: TGCAGTGCCCCCCCTACAGTTTACCAAGAGACCCAGTACTTC. Translated, it gives CSAPPTVYQETQYF.

V usage is TRBV6-4 and J usage is TRBJ2-3; D unresolved. V lost 7 bases, J lost 2 bases, and 13 bases lay in between. Germline values: CDR1 MRHNA, CDR2 SNTAGT. The CDR3 spans 14 residues. The CDR3 reads CASNITLHTDTQYF. The CDR3 DNA reads as TGTGCCAGCAACATAACACTTCACACAGATACGCAGTATTTT.

The rearrangement joins TRBV9 to TRBJ2-2; 8 bases line up with TRBD1. The CDR3 runs to 16 residues. The V gene end was trimmed by 4 bases and the J gene end by 2 bases; junction bases not matched to a gene: 7. The germline V gene has CDR1 SGDLS and CDR2 YYNGEE. The CDR3 spells CASSKATGANTGELFF. DNA of the CDR3: TGTGCCAGCAGCAAGGCGACAGGGGCAAACACCGGGGAGCTGTTTTTT.

This clonotype has just a few counts. The rearrangement links TRBV12-3 or TRBV12-4 to TRBJ2-6, with 7 nucleotides matching TRBD1. Trimming removed 5 bases from V and 0 bases from J; junction bases left unmatched: 10. This CDR3 contains 18 residues. CDR3: CASSQGTEYRSGANVLTF. The CDR3 DNA follows: TGTGCCAGCAGTCAAGGGACAGAATACCGCTCTGGGGCCAACGTCCTGACTTTC.

V and J are TRBV6-5 and TRBJ1-6; 7 positions agree with TRBD1. CDR1 is MNHEY, CDR2 SVGAGI, per germline. The junction had 7 bases not matched to a gene; V was cut back by 2 bases and J by 0 bases. The CDR3 has 18 amino acids. The CDR3 loop is CASSYDRDQLSYNSPLHF. The CDR3 nucleotides read TGTGCCAGCAGTTACGACAGGGACCAACTCTCCTATAATTCACCCCTCCACTTT.

This clonotype was observed many times. The rearrangement joins TRBV25-1 to TRBJ2-1; TRBD2 is a possible D gene (5 bases). Trimming shortened V by 6 bases and J by 11 bases, and 17 bases separated the two germline ends. The CDR3 extends over 13 amino acids. Germline CDR1 and CDR2: MGHDK and SYGVNS. DNA for the CDR3: TGTGCCAGCAGCGGAGCTCACGGGGTTAAGCAGTTCTTC. Amino acids: CASSGAHGVKQFF.

The CDR3 DNA follows: TGTGCCAGCAGCACGGACCAGGGAAACATTCAGTACTTC. Translated, it gives CASSTDQGNIQYF. The genes are TRBV7-8 and TRBJ2-4; a weak D match, TRBD1 (5 bases). The CDR3 is made up of 13 amino acids. V was clipped by 5 bases and J by 6 bases, with 11 bases between them. CDR1 is SGHVS, CDR2 FQNEAQ, per germline.

Remarks on this clonotype: Germline is not matched at one junction end, which may reflect a read error. The gene calls are TRBV7-2 and TRBJ2-5; a possible D gene is TRBD1 (5 bases). The CDR3 runs 14 residues. Germline loops: CDR1 SGHTA, CDR2 FQGNSA. The DNA of the CDR3 is TGTGCCAGCAGCTTACGACAGATCCAAGAGGCCCAGTACTTC. Amino acid sequence: CASSLRQIQEAQYF.

CDR3 amino acids: CASSQTPLIDQPQHF. In nucleotides, the CDR3 is TGTGCCAGCAGCCAGACGCCCCTCATCGATCAGCCCCAGCATTTT. This sequence joins TRBV3-1 and TRBJ1-5; D is unclear. CDR3 length: 15 amino acids. The germline V and J ends were trimmed by 3 bases and 5 bases, with 14 bases remaining between them. Germline values: CDR1 LGHDT, CDR2 YNNKEL (reference sequence).

V and J are TRBV20-1 and TRBJ1-1; D call uncertain. The ends were cut back, 1 base at V and 0 bases at J, with 9 bases in the middle. The CDR3 is 14 amino acids. The germline V gene has CDR1 DFQATT and CDR2 SNEGSKA (reference sequence). The CDR3: CSARVPTMNTEAFF. The CDR3, as DNA: TGCAGTGCTAGAGTCCCCACCATGAACACTGAAGCTTTCTTT.